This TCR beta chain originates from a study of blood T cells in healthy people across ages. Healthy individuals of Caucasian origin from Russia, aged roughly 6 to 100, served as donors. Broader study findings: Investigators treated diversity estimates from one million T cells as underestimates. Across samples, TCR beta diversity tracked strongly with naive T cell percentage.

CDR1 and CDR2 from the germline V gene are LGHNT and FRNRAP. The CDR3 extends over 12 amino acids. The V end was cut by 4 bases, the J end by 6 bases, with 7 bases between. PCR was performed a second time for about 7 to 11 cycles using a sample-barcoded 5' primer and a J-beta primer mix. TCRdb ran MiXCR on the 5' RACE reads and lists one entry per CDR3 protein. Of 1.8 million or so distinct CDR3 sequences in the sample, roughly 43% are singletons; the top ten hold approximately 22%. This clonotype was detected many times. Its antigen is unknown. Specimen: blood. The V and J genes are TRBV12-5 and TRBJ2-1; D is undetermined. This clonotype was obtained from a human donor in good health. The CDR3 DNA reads TGTGCTAGTGGTTCAACCTTCAATGAGCAGTTCTTC. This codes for CASGSTFNEQFF.